This T cell receptor beta chain was recorded in a study of blood T cell repertoires in COVID-19. Study-level information: The cDNA or gDNA used as material had been derived from T cells, B-cell-depleted T cells, or PBMCs.

How the authors handled the data: Amplified reference gene primers provided the basis for estimating nucleated cell counts. The assay was immunoSEQ multiplex PCR, and TCRdb's table has in-frame clones only and misses some. That table gives V, J and clone size, and the DNA gave D and trimming. Among roughly 120,000 clones listed, less than 90% were seen once. Specimen: peripheral blood. This clonotype was sampled from a man aged 70-80 years with acute or convalescent COVID-19.

Here the CDR3 DNA reads TGTGCCAGCAGTTACGTCGGACCCGGGGTCTCCTACGAGCAGTACTTC. It encodes CASSYVGPGVSYEQYF. The rearrangement links TRBV6-5 to TRBJ2-7, with D possibly matching TRBD2 (5 bases). This CDR3 has 16 residues. V was cut by 2 bases and J by 0 bases, with 14 bases left in between. Germline V lookup: CDR1 MNHEY, CDR2 SVGAGI.